This entry features one T cell receptor beta chain sequence. Germline loops: CDR1 MNHEY, CDR2 SMNVEV (reference sequence). This CDR3 spans 15 amino acids. Trimming removed 1 base from V and 5 bases from J, with 11 bases in between. Here immunoSEQ multiplex PCR was the method, and the copy in TCRdb shows in-frame clones only, minus some. The profile shows some 350,000 clones, approximately 81% of them singletons. Specified treatment: 19 received Ad26.COV2.S at low or high dose, single or two shots; several received placebo; per-sample allocation not given. The samples were gathered on day 63 after the first injection of vaccine or placebo. The donor was a Boston adult aged 18-55 years. Expressing Wuhan-strain SARS-CoV-2 spike, an Ad26 vector served as the vaccine. The data were taken from a study of Ad26.COV2.S vaccination and SARS-CoV-2 variants. In the study overall: Intramuscular Ad26.COV2.S at 5x10^10 or 1x10^11 viral particles.

The material sequenced was peripheral blood, taken in a trial of Ad26.COV2.S vaccine versus placebo. This chain links TRBV27 with TRBJ1-4, with D unclear. The source of this sequence is a person aged 18-60 years who received the Ad26.COV2.S COVID-19 vaccine or a placebo. For the CDR3, the DNA is TGTGCCAGCAGTTTATTTCCAGGAGTCAATGAAAAACTGTTTTTT. Amino acids: CASSLFPGVNEKLFF.